This T cell receptor (beta chain) was found in a study of identical twins. Study results and limitations: While abundant cord blood beta clonotypes carried fewer insertions, memory repertoires showed no such pattern. Models underestimated out-of-frame TCR alpha sharing in monozygotic twins.

Comments on this clonotype: Its antigen is unidentified. A much larger clone lies a single base off, so this may be a read error. Since the CDR3 does not end with the conserved phenylalanine or tryptophan, this likely comes from a read error.

V shed 11 bases and J shed 6 bases, with 17 bases lying between them. The germline V gene has CDR1 MNHEY and CDR2 SVGEGT. The CDR3 has 13 amino acids. TCRdb reanalysed the 5' RACE reads using MiXCR and keeps one entry per CDR3 protein. The sample carries roughly 710,000 distinct CDR3 sequences, around 6% recorded once. V usage is TRBV6-2 or TRBV6-3 and J usage is TRBJ2-1; TRBD1 might be the D (6 bases). The sequencing sample was made of naive T cells sorted from blood. The receptor's source is a man between 18 and 35 years old in good health. The CDR3 DNA follows: TGTGCCCACGGGACACGAAGATTCAATGAGCAGTTCTCC. It encodes CAHGTRRFNEQFS.